This passage covers 2 T cell receptor beta chains from one sample sequenced in a study of naive and memory T cell subsets. The study's findings and limits: A few larger clonotypes appeared in naive repertoires, especially CD8, possibly memory cells re-expressing CD45RA.

Both TRBC1 and TRBC2 were covered by a beta constant-region primer of two equimolar oligonucleotides. Ligated cDNA was amplified by four rounds of PCR with nested alpha and beta constant-region primers and SP2. In TCRdb, the UMI-ligation and nested PCR reads were re-called with MiXCR into one record per CDR3 protein. The repertoire consists of about 140,000 distinct CDR3 sequences, with 15% to 25% occurring once and the leading ten covering 0.5% to 0.75%. No antigen is known for these receptors. The specimen sequenced was naive CD8+ T cells from blood. These receptor sequences come from a human donor in good health.

The gene calls are TRBV20-1 and TRBJ2-1; a weak D match, TRBD2 (5 bases). V was clipped by 0 bases and J by 0 bases, with 6 bases between them. The germline V gene encodes CDR1 DFQATT and CDR2 SNEGSKA (reference sequence). The CDR3 covers 14 residues. The DNA for the CDR3 is TGCAGTGCTAGAGAGGAGGCCTCCTACAATGAGCAGTTCTTC. This sequence encodes CSAREEASYNEQFF.

The chain employs TRBV28 and TRBJ2-1; D is unresolved. V lost 4 bases and J 7 bases, leaving 11 bases between the germline ends. Germline CDR1 is MDHEN and CDR2 is SYDVKM. CDR3 size: 13 residues. CDR3 bases: TGTGCCAGCAGTTCTCCCGGGTGGAATGAGCAGTTCTTC. It is translated as CASSSPGWNEQFF.